This T cell receptor (beta chain) was found in a study of CD8 T cells in Susac syndrome. General study points: The authors acknowledged that the study's TCR sequencing and HLA analysis involved relatively few individuals.

The authors sequenced TCR beta from blood CD8+ and CD4+ T cells. Regarding this clonotype: The antigen remains undetermined.

With random hexamers, reverse transcription was performed on about 0.45 to 1 ug of RNA. From the immunoSEQ multiplex PCR reads, TCRdb called clonotypes with MiXCR, one entry per CDR3 protein. The sample comprises roughly 75,000 distinct CDR3 sequences, roughly 93% of which are singletons, and more than 0.13% rests with the top ten. The TCR comes from a human donor with Susac syndrome. The sample was CD4+ T cells from PBMCs.

CDR3 in DNA: TGTGCCAGCGCCAACAGGGACCAAGAGACCCAGTACTTC. It encodes CASANRDQETQYF. The V call is TRBV7-3, the J call TRBJ2-5; maybe TRBD1 (6 bases). CDR1 and CDR2 from the germline V gene are SGHTA and FQGTGA. The CDR3 covers 13 residues. The V end was cut by 8 bases, the J end by 0 bases, with 10 bases between.